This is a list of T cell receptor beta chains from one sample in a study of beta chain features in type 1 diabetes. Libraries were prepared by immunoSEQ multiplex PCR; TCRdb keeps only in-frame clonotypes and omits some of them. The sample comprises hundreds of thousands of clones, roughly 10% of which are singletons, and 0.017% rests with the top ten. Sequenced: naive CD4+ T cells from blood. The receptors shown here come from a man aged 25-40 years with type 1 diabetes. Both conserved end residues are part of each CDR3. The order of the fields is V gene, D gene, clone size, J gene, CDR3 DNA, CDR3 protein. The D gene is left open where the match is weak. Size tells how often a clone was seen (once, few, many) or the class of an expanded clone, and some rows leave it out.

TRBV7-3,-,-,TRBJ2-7,TGTGCCAGCAGCAAAATCGACAGCTCCTACGAGCAGTACTTC,CASSKIDSSYEQYF
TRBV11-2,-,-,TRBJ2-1,TGTGCCAGCAGCTCAGACGGGTGGAACAATGAGCAGTTCTTC,CASSSDGWNNEQFF
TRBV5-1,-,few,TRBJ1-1,TGCGCCAGCAGCTTGGACAGGCAGGACACTGAAGCTTTCTTT,CASSLDRQDTEAFF
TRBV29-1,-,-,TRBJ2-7,TGCAGCGTATCCAGGGGAGGGTACGAGCAGTACTTC,CSVSRGGYEQYF
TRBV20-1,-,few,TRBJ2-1,TGCAGTGCTCGGGGATTCGATGAGCAGTTCTTC,CSARGFDEQFF
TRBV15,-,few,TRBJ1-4,TGTGCCACCAGCAGAGACAGTGGCACAAAACTGTTTTTT,CATSRDSGTKLFF
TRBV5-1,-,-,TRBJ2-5,TGCGCCAGCAGCTTGTCCCCAGGAGGCCAAGAGACCCAGTACTTC,CASSLSPGGQETQYF
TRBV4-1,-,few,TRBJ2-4,TGCGCCAGCAGCCAAGGGGCATCTTGGGCCAAAAACATTCAGTACTTC,CASSQGASWAKNIQYF
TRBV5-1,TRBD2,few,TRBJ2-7,TGCGCCAGCAGCTTGGGGACTAGCAGGGACTACGAGCAGTACTTC,CASSLGTSRDYEQYF
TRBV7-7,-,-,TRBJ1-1,TGTGCTAGCAGCAGGGGATTGAACACTGAAGCTTTCTTT,CASSRGLNTEAFF
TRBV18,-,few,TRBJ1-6,TGTGCCAGCTCACCAACAGGGCAGACGACTAATTCACCCCTCCACTTT,CASSPTGQTTNSPLHF
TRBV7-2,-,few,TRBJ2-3,TGTGCCAGCAGCAGGACTCCAGATACGCAGTATTTT,CASSRTPDTQYF
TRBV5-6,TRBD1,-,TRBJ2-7,TGTGCCAGCAGCTTCCGGGACAGGCCCAGCTACGAGCAGTACTTC,CASSFRDRPSYEQYF
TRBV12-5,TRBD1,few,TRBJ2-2,TGTGCTAGTGGTTCAGCCCTTACCGGCCAGGGGGCTACCGGGGAGCTGTTTTTT,CASGSALTGQGATGELFF
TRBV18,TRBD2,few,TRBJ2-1,TGTGCCAGCTCACCACCGCTAGCGGGGGGGAATGAGCAGTTCTTC,CASSPPLAGGNEQFF
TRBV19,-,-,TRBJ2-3,TGTGCCAGTAGTCGGGGACTTCAAGATACGCAGTATTTT,CASSRGLQDTQYF
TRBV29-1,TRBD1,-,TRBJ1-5,TGCAGCGTTGGGGACAGTTCACTGCCCCAGCATTTT,CSVGDSSLPQHF
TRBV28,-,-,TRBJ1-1,TGTGCCAGCAGTTTAAGGGGGGGACCGCAGGGAGCTTTCTTT,CASSLRGGPQGAFF
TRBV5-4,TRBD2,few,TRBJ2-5,TGTGCCAGCAGCTTGGACGGACTAGCTGAGACCCAGTACTTC,CASSLDGLAETQYF
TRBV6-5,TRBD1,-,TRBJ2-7,TGTGCCAGCAGTTACACAGGGGGGATTGGCTACGAGCAGTACTTC,CASSYTGGIGYEQYF
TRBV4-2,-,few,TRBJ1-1,TGTGCCAGCAGCAAAGAGGAGGGCATGAACACTGAAGCTTTCTTT,CASSKEEGMNTEAFF
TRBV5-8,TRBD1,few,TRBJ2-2,TGTGCCAGCAGCCTGGAACAGGGGGCAGGCGGGGAGCTGTTTTTT,CASSLEQGAGGELFF
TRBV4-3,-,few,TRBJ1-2,TGCGCCAGCAGCCAAGTACTTCGGGACTATGGCTACACCTTC,CASSQVLRDYGYTF
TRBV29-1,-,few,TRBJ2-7,TGCAGCGTTGGGCTCTCCTACGAGCAGTACTTC,CSVGLSYEQYF
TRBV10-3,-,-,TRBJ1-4,TGTGCCAGCAGCCAGGGTCTCAATGAAAAACTGTTTTTT,CASSQGLNEKLFF
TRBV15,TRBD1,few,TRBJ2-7,TGTGCCACCAGCAGAGTGGGACAGGGCCCCTACGAGCAGTACTTC,CATSRVGQGPYEQYF
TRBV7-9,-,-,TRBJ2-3,TGTGCCAGCAGCTTACTCGGGGGGCAAGATACGCAGTATTTT,CASSLLGGQDTQYF
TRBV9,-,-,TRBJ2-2,TGTGCCAGCAGCGTAGGAGTTACCACCGGGGAGCTGTTTTTT,CASSVGVTTGELFF
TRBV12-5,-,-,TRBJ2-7,TGTGCTAGTGGTTTGGTAGCATCTAATCGGCAGTACTTC,CASGLVASNRQYF
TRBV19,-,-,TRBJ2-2,TGTGCCAGTAGTATCGGGGGGCACACCGGGGAGCTGTTTTTT,CASSIGGHTGELFF
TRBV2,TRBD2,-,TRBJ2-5,TGTGCCAGCAGTGATTCCATAGCGGGACAAGAGACCCAGTACTTC,CASSDSIAGQETQYF
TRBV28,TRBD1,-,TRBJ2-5,TGTGCCAGCAGTCGACAGGGGAATTCGGAGACCCAGTACTTC,CASSRQGNSETQYF
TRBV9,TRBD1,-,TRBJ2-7,TGTGCCAGCAGCGAGGGGACAGGATCTTCCTACGAGCAGTACTTC,CASSEGTGSSYEQYF
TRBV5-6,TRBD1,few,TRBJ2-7,TGTGCCAGCAGCTGGGGACAGGGGTCCAACGAGCAGTACTTC,CASSWGQGSNEQYF
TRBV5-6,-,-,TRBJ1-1,TGTGCCAGCAGCTTGTCAGAGGCAACTGAAGCTTTCTTT,CASSLSEATEAFF
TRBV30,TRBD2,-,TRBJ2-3,TGTGCCTCGGGACTAGCGGGGGTGCGCACAGATACGCAGTATTTT,CASGLAGVRTDTQYF
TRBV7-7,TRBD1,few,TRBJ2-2,TGTGCTAGCAGCCCGGGGACAGGGGGCACCGGGGAGCTGTTTTTT,CASSPGTGGTGELFF
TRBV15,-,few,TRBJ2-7,TGTGCCACCAGCCTTACCCCCACCTACGAGCAGTACTTC,CATSLTPTYEQYF
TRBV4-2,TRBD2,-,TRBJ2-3,TGTGCCAGCAGCCCCCTGGGCGGGACTAGCGTTGATACGCAGTATTTT,CASSPLGGTSVDTQYF
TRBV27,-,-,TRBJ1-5,TGTGCCAGCAGTTTACAGGGTCAAGGGCCCCAGCATTTT,CASSLQGQGPQHF